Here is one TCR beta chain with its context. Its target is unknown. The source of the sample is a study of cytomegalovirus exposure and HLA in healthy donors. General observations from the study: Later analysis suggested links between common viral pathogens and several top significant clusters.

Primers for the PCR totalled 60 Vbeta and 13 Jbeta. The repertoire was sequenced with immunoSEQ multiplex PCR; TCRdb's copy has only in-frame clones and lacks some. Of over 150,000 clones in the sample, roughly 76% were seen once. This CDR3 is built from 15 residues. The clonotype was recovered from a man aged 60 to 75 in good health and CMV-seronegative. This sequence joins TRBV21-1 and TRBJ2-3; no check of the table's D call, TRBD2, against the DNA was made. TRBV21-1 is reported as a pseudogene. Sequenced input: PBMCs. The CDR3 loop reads CASSKSPSSTDTQYF. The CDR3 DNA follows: TGTGCCAGCAGCAAATCTCCTAGTAGCACAGATACGCAGTATTTT.